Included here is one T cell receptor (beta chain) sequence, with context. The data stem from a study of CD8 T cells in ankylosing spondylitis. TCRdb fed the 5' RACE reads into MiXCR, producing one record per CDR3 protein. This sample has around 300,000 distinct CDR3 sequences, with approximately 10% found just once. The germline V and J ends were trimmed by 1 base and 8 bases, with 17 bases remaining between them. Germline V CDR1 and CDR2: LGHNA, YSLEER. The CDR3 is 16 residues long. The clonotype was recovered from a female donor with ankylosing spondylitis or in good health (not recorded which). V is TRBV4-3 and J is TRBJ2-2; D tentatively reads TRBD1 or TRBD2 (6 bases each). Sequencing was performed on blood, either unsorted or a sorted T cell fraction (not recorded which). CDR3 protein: CASSQVFGGGRGELFF. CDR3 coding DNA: TGCGCCAGCAGCCAAGTTTTCGGGGGCGGTAGGGGGGAGCTGTTTTTT.